This T cell receptor (beta chain) was sequenced for a study of early T cells in non-severe SARS-CoV-2 infection. Study context: Unpaired chains resulted from sequencing bulk RNA of unsorted whole blood.

The germline V and J ends were trimmed by 2 bases and 4 bases, with 5 bases remaining between them. Per germline, CDR1 LGHDT and CDR2 YNNKEL (reference sequence). The CDR3 covers 13 residues. Points from the study as a whole: Using VDJdb, the matching emphasized anti-spike CD8 responses while missing private and CD4 specificities.

Notes on this clonotype: No antigen is known for it.

Tagging with unique molecular identifiers was applied to individual cDNA molecules. TCRdb used MiXCR to reprocess the 5' RACE reads, holding one entry per CDR3 protein. The table has some 22,000 distinct CDR3 sequences, 3.5% to 4.5% seen once. The sample comprised whole blood. V usage is TRBV3-1 and J usage is TRBJ2-2, with D uncertain. The clonotype was recovered from an adult who was a healthcare worker with PCR-confirmed SARS-CoV-2 infection or an uninfected control (not recorded which). The CDR3 here is CASSQSATGELFF. The CDR3 coding sequence is TGTGCCAGCAGCCAAAGCGCCACCGGGGAGCTGTTTTTT.